What follows are 8 T cell receptor beta chains derived from one specimen sequenced in a study of blood T cell repertoires in COVID-19. TCRdb's copy holds only in-frame clones and misses some; the assay was immunoSEQ multiplex PCR. The table includes 150,000 to 200,000 clones, around 80% detected once. The sequenced sample consisted of peripheral blood. These receptors were obtained from a woman older than 75 with active or convalescent COVID-19.

The chain is built from TRBV6-1 and TRBJ1-1; 8 nucleotides match TRBD1. Germline V gives CDR1 MNHNS, CDR2 SASEGT. Unmatched junction bases numbered 4, after V lost 3 bases and J lost 7 bases. The CDR3 totals 13 residues. The CDR3 region has the DNA TGTGCCAGCAGTGAGGACAGGGACGGTGAAGCTTTCTTT. Its protein is CASSEDRDGEAFF.

The rearrangement links TRBV4-1 to TRBJ2-7; weak D call: TRBD2 (7 bases). Per the germline V gene, CDR1 is MGHRA and CDR2 is YSYEKL. Deletions cut 4 bases from V and 5 bases from J, with 12 bases between. CDR3 length: 13 amino acids. The chain's CDR3 is CASSLRGGDEQYF. CDR3 DNA: TGCGCCAGCAGCCTTAGGGGGGGGGACGAGCAGTACTTC.

The chain links TRBV5-8 to TRBJ2-3; TRBD2 aligns across 8 bases. V was pared by 3 bases and J by 3 bases, with 9 bases of the junction left unmatched. CDR3 length: 16 residues. CDR1 and CDR2 (germline): SGHTS, YDEGEE. CDR3 residues: CASSWAPGLGTDTQYF. The CDR3 DNA is TGTGCCAGCAGCTGGGCCCCGGGACTAGGGACAGATACGCAGTATTTT.

The chain carries TRBV5-1 and TRBJ2-3; 8 bases are a match to TRBD1. Germline trimming cut 0 bases from V and 2 bases from J; bases unmatched to any gene: 11. The CDR3 consists of 18 residues. Germline V gene data show CDR1 as SGHRS and CDR2 as YFSETQ. CDR3 in amino acids: CASSLGGQGVLHTDTQYF. The CDR3 DNA reads as TGCGCCAGCAGCTTGGGTGGACAGGGCGTTCTGCACACAGATACGCAGTATTTT.

This clone was found a few times. The chain carries TRBV3-1 (or the pseudogene TRBV3-2) and TRBJ1-2; 8 positions agree with TRBD1. Germline V gene sequence: CDR1 LGHDT, CDR2 YNNKEL (reference sequence). This CDR3 has 15 amino acids. The J segment lost 4 bases and the V segment lost 3 bases, leaving 7 bases of the junction unmatched. This CDR3 is CASSHLDRDSYGYTF. CDR3 nucleotides: TGTGCCAGCAGCCATTTGGACAGGGACTCCTATGGCTACACCTTC.

J is TRBJ1-6 and V is TRBV18; TRBD1 agrees at 9 bases. The length of the CDR3 is 18 residues. The V and J ends lost 3 bases and 7 bases, in that order; junction bases with no gene match: 13. Per the germline V gene, CDR1 is KGHSH and CDR2 is LQKENI. In DNA form, the CDR3 reads TGTGCCAGCTCACCCCGTCCCGGGACAGGGACTGAGAATTCACCCCTCCACTTT. This codes for CASSPRPGTGTENSPLHF.

The chain carries TRBV12-5 and TRBJ1-5; D is perhaps TRBD1 (5 bases). In germline, CDR1 is LGHNT, CDR2 FRNRAP. This CDR3 comprises 14 residues. V lost 6 bases and J lost 2, with 11 bases in between. The CDR3 DNA reads TGTGCTAGTGGGCCAGGGTGGGGCAATCAGCCCCAGCATTTT. It translates to CASGPGWGNQPQHF. Looking up the rest from reference TRBV12-5 and TRBJ1-5 gives the full variable domain: DARVTQTPRHKVTEMGQEVTMRCQPILGHNTVFWYRQTMMQGLELLAYFRNRAPLDDSGMPKDRFSAEMPDATLATLKIQPSEPRDSAVYFCASGPGWGNQPQHFGDGTRLSIL.

This chain links TRBV7-2 with TRBJ2-7, with a weak D call TRBD2 (6 bases). CDR1 is SGHTA and CDR2 is FQGNSA in the germline V gene. This CDR3 spans 14 amino acids. V shed 5 bases and J shed 2 bases, with 13 bases lying between them. The CDR3 nucleotides are TGTGCCAGCAGCGCCCAACGGGGGACCTACGAGCAGTACTTC. Encoded protein: CASSAQRGTYEQYF.